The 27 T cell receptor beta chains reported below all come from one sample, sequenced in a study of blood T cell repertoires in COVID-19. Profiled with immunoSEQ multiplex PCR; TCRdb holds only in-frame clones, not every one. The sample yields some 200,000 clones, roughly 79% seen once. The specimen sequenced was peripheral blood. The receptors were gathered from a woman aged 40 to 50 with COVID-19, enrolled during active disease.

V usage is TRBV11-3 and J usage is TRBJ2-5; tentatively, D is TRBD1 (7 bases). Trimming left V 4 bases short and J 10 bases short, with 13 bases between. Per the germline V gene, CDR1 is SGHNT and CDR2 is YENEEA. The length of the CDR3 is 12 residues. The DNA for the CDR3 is TGTGCCAGCAGCTCCAGGGGGGATAACCAGTACTTC. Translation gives CASSSRGDNQYF.

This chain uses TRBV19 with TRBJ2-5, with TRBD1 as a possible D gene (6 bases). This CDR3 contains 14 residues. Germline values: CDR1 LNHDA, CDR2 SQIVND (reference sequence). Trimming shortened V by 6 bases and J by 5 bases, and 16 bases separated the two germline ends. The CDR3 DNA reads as TGTGCCAGTAGACGAAGGGGGAGAGGGGAGACCCAGTACTTC. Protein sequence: CASRRRGRGETQYF.

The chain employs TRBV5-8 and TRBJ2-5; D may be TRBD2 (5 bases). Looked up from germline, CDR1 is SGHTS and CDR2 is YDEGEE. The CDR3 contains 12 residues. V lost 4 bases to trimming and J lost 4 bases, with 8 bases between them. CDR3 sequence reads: CASSRGSETQYF. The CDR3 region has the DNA TGTGCCAGCAGCCGGGGATCAGAGACCCAGTACTTC.

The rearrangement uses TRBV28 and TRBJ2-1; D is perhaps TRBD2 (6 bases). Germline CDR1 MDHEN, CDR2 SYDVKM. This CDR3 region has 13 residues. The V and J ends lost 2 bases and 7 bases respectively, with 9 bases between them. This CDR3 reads CASSLGGINEQFF. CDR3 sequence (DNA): TGTGCCAGCAGTTTAGGCGGGATAAATGAGCAGTTCTTC.

The CDR3 region has the DNA TGTGCCAGCTCACCACGGAAGACAGGGCCGAACACCGGGGAGCTGTTTTTT. Its protein product is CASSPRKTGPNTGELFF. The V call is TRBV18, the J call TRBJ2-2, with TRBD1 matching 7 bases. The CDR3 contains 17 residues. The V gene end was trimmed by 1 base and the J gene end by 0 bases; junction bases not matched to a gene: 5. Per germline, CDR1 KGHSH and CDR2 LQKENI. Based on the CDR3 plus reference TRBV18 and TRBJ2-2, the full variable domain is NAGVMQNPRHLVRRRGQEARLRCSPMKGHSHVYWYRQLPEEGLKFMVYLQKENIIDESGMPKERFSAEFPKEGPSILRIQQVVRGDSAAYFCASSPRKTGPNTGELFFGEGSRLTVL.

CDR3 coding DNA: TGTGCCACCTCCCCGTTGGTTTTATCACAGGGGAACCCCCAGCATTTT. Translated: CATSPLVLSQGNPQHF. The chain joins TRBV15 to TRBJ1-5, with 7 positions matching TRBD1. J was trimmed by 10 bases and V by 8 bases; bases with no gene match: 20. The germline V gene encodes CDR1 LNHNV and CDR2 YYDKDF (reference sequence). The length of the CDR3 is 16 residues. The full variable domain, its missing parts supplied by reference TRBV15 and TRBJ1-5, is DAMVIQNPRYQVTQFGKPVTLSCSQTLNHNVMYWYQQKSSQAPKLLFHYYDKDFNNEADTPDNFQSRRPNTSFCFLDIRSPGLGDTAMYLCATSPLVLSQGNPQHFGDGTRLSIL.

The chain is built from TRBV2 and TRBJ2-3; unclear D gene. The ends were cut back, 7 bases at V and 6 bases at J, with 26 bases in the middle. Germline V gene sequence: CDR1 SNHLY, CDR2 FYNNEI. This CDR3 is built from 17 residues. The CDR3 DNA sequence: TGTGCCAGCATCATAGGCACGATCATGGGCCACATTGATACGCAGTATTTT. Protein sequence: CASIIGTIMGHIDTQYF.

This CDR3 reads CAIGLAGAYEQYF. CDR3 nucleotide sequence: TGTGCCATAGGACTAGCGGGAGCCTACGAGCAGTACTTC. The V call is TRBV10-3, the J call TRBJ2-7, with 13 bases lining up with TRBD2. The ends lost 9 bases at V and 2 bases at J; junction bases unmatched: 1. The CDR3 length is 13 residues. Germline assignment: CDR1 ENHRY and CDR2 SYGVKD.

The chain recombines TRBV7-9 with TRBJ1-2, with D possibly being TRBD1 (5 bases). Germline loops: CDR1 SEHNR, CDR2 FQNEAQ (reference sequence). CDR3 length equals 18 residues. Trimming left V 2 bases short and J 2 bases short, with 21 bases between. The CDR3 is CASSLYGARDSINYGYTF. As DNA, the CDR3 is TGTGCCAGCAGCTTATATGGAGCTCGGGACTCAATAAACTATGGCTACACCTTC.

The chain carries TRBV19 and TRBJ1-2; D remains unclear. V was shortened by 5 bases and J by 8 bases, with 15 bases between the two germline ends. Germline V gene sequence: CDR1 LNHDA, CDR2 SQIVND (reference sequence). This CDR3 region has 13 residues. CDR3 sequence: CASSPPPAGGYTF. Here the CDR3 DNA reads TGTGCCAGTAGTCCCCCCCCCGCTGGCGGCTACACCTTC.

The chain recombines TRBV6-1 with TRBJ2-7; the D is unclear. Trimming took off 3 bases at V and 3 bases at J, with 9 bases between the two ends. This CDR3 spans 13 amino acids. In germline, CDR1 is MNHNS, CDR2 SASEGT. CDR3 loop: CASSEIIYYEQYF. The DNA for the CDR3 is TGTGCCAGCAGTGAGATCATCTACTACGAGCAGTACTTC.

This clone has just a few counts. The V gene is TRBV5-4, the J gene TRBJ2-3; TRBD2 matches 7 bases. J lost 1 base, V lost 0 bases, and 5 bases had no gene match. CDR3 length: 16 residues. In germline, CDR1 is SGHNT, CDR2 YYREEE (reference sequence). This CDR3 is CASSLDRAGRTDTQYF. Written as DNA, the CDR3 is TGTGCCAGCAGCTTGGATCGAGCGGGGCGCACAGATACGCAGTATTTT.

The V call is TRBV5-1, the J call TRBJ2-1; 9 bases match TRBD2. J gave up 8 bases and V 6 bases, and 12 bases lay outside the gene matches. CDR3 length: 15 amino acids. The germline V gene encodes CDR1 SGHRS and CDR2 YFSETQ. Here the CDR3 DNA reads TGCGCCAGCAAACCCCGACTAGCGGCCTTCTATGAGCAGTTCTTC. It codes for CASKPRLAAFYEQFF.

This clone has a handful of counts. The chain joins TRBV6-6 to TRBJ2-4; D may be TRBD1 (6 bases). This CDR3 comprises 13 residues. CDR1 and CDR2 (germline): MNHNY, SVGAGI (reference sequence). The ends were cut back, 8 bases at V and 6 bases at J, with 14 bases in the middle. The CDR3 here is CASQKDSGNIQYF. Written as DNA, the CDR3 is TGTGCCAGCCAGAAGGACAGCGGAAACATTCAGTACTTC.

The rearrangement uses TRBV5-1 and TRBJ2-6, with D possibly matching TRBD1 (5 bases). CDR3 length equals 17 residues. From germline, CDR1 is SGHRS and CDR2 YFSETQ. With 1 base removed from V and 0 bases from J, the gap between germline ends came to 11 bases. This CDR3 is CASSLQGPSSGANVLTF. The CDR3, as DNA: TGCGCCAGCAGCTTGCAGGGTCCAAGCTCTGGGGCCAACGTCCTGACTTTC.

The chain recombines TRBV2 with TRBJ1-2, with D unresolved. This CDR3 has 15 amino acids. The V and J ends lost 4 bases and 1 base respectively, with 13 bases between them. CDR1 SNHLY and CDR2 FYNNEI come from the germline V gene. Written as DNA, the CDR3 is TGTGCCAGCAGTGTTATGCCTACCTTTAACTATGGCTACACCTTC. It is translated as CASSVMPTFNYGYTF. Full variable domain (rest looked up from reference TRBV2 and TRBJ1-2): EPEVTQTPSHQVTQMGQEVILRCVPISNHLYFYWYRQILGQKVEFLVSFYNNEISEKSEIFDDQFSVERPDGSNFTLKIRSTKLEDSAMYFCASSVMPTFNYGYTFGSGTRLTVV.

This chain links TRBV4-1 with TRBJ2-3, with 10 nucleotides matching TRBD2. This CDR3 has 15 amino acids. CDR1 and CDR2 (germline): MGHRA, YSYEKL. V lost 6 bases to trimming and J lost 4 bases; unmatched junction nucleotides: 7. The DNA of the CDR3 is TGCGCCAGCAGGCTCGGGACTAGCGCGGCAGATACGCAGTATTTT. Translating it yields CASRLGTSAADTQYF.

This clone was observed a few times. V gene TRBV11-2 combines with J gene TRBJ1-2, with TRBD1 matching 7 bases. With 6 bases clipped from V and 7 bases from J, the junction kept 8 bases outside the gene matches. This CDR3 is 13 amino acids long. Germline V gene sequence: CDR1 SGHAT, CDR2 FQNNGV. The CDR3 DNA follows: TGTGCCAGCAGTTTCGACAGGGCTCGTGGCTACACCTTC. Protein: CASSFDRARGYTF.

The CDR3 loop is CASSQTAGGTQPQHF. The CDR3 DNA sequence: TGCGCCAGCAGCCAAACCGCGGGGGGGACTCAGCCCCAGCATTTT. The V gene is TRBV4-1, the J gene TRBJ1-5, with D maybe TRBD1 (5 bases). CDR1 and CDR2 (germline): MGHRA, YSYEKL. The CDR3 is made up of 15 amino acids. Trimming stripped 2 bases from V and 6 bases from J, with 14 bases between.

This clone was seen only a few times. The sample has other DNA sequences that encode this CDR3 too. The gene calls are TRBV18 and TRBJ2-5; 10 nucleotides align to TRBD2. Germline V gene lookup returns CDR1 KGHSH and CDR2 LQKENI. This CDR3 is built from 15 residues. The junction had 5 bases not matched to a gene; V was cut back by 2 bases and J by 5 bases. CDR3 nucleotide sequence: TGTGCCAGCTCACCAAACAGCGGGGGGGCCGAGACCCAGTACTTC. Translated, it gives CASSPNSGGAETQYF.

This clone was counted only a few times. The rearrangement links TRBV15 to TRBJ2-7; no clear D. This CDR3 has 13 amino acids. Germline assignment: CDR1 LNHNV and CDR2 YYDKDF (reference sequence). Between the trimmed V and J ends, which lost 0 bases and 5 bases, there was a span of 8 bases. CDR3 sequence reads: CATSRDFVNEQYF. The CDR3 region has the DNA TGTGCCACCAGCAGAGATTTCGTTAACGAGCAGTACTTC.

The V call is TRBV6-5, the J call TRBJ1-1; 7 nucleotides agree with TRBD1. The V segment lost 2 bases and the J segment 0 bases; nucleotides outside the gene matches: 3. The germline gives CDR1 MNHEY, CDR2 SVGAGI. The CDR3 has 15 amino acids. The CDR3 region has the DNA TGTGCCAGCAGTTACAGGGGGCTTTTGAACACTGAAGCTTTCTTT. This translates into CASSYRGLLNTEAFF.

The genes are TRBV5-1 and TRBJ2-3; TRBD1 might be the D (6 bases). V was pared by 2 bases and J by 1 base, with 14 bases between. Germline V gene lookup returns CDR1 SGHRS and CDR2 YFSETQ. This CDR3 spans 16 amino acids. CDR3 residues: CASSFSPGQGTDTQYF. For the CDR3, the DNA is TGCGCCAGCAGCTTTAGTCCGGGACAAGGCACAGATACGCAGTATTTT.

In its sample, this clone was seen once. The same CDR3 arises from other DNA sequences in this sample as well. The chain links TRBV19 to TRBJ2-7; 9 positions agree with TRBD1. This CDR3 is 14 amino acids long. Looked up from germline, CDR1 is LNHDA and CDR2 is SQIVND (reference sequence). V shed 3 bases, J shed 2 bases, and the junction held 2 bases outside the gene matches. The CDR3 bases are TGTGCCAGTAGTATCGGGACAGGGACCTACGAGCAGTACTTC. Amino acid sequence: CASSIGTGTYEQYF.

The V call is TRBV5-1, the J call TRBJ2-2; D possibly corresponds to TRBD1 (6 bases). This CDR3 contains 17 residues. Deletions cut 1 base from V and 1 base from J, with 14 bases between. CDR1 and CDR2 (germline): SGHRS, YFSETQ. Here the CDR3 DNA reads TGCGCCAGCAGCTTGATCCCGACAGGATTGAACACCGGGGAGCTGTTTTTT. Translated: CASSLIPTGLNTGELFF.

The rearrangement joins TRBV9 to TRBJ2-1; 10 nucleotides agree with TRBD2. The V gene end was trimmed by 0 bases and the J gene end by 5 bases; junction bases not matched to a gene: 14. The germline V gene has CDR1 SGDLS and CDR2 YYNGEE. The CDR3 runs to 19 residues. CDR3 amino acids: CASSVDPHPSGSVDNEQFF. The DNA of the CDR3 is TGTGCCAGCAGCGTAGACCCCCACCCTAGCGGGAGCGTGGACAATGAGCAGTTCTTC.

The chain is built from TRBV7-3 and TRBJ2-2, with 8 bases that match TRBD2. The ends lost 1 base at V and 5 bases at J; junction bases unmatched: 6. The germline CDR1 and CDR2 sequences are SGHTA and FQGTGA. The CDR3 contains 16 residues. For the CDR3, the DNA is TGTGCCAGCAGCTTAAACTCGGCGGGAGGAACCGGGGAGCTGTTTTTT. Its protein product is CASSLNSAGGTGELFF.